The 23 T cell receptor beta chains reported below all come from one sample, sequenced in a study of cytomegalovirus exposure and HLA in healthy donors. Researchers ran the PCR with 60 Vbeta and 13 Jbeta primers. Data came from immunoSEQ multiplex PCR; TCRdb stores just in-frame clones and leaves some out. Across 85,000 to 110,000 clones, the top ten clones capture 3.5% of the sample. Sequences were obtained from PBMCs. These receptors were taken from a man in his forties in good health and CMV-seronegative.

The chain is built from TRBV11-2 and TRBJ2-2; TRBD1 matches at 9 bases. V trimming: 1 base; J trimming: 7 bases; junction bases outside the gene matches: 7. Germline V lookup: CDR1 SGHAT, CDR2 FQNNGV. The CDR3 extends over 16 amino acids. The CDR3 DNA sequence: TGTGCCAGCAGCTTAGCGGGACAGGGATGGGACGGGGAGCTGTTTTTT. It specifies CASSLAGQGWDGELFF.

V gene TRBV18 combines with J gene TRBJ2-2, with a weak D call TRBD1 (5 bases). The CDR3 covers 14 residues. The germline V gene has CDR1 KGHSH and CDR2 LQKENI. The V end was cut by 3 bases, the J end by 1 base, with 6 bases between. CDR3 coding DNA: TGTGCCAGCTCACCCCAGGGGAACACCGGGGAGCTGTTTTTT. Translating it yields CASSPQGNTGELFF.

This rearrangement joins TRBV30 to TRBJ2-2; 7 bases line up with TRBD1. J gave up 7 bases and V 2 bases, and 4 bases lay outside the gene matches. The CDR3 is made up of 13 amino acids. CDR1 GTSNPN and CDR2 SVGIG come from the germline V gene (reference sequence). CDR3 nucleotides: TGTGCCTGGAGTTACCAGGGGGTCGGGGAGCTGTTTTTT. This encodes CAWSYQGVGELFF.

V gene TRBV21-1 combines with J gene TRBJ2-7; the DNA was not used to check the table's D call, TRBD1. TRBV21-1 is shown as a pseudogene. This CDR3 has 13 amino acids. CDR3 loop: CASSNRTGRGQYF. The CDR3, as DNA: TGTGCCAGCAGCAATCGGACAGGGAGGGGGCAGTACTTC.

Comments on this clone: The identical CDR3 is also encoded by other nucleotide sequences in the sample. V is TRBV27 and J is TRBJ1-1; TRBD1 agrees at 9 bases. Trimming cost V 4 bases and J 5 bases; bases outside gene matches: 2. Germline CDR1 MNHEY, CDR2 SMNVEV (reference sequence). The CDR3 is 13 amino acids. The CDR3 loop reads CASSSGQGTEAFF. CDR3 sequence (DNA): TGTGCCAGCAGTTCGGGACAGGGAACTGAAGCTTTCTTT.

The chain recombines TRBV5-5 with TRBJ1-3; D uncertain. Germline CDR1 is SGHKS and CDR2 is YYEKEE (reference sequence). With 4 bases removed from V and 0 bases from J, the gap between germline ends came to 11 bases. This CDR3 region has 15 residues. This CDR3 reads CASSPWGDSGNTIYF. CDR3 nucleotides: TGTGCCAGCAGCCCCTGGGGAGACTCTGGAAACACCATATATTTT.

This rearrangement joins TRBV4-3 to TRBJ1-2; TRBD1 matches at 8 bases. V gave up 1 base and J gave up 5 bases; unmatched junction bases: 6. Looked up from germline, CDR1 is LGHNA and CDR2 is YSLEER. The CDR3 totals 15 residues. This CDR3 is CASSQGTGRGYGYTF. CDR3 in DNA: TGCGCCAGCAGCCAAGGGACAGGGAGGGGGTATGGCTACACCTTC.

The rearrangement links TRBV29-1 to TRBJ1-1, with D possibly TRBD1 on 5 matching bases. The V end lost 6 bases, the J end lost 5 bases, and 7 bases lay between the germline ends. Per the germline V gene, CDR1 is SQVTM and CDR2 is ANQGSEA. This CDR3 comprises 10 residues. In DNA form, the CDR3 reads TGCAGCGTGGGGCTTACTGAAGCTTTCTTT. Amino acids: CSVGLTEAFF.

The rearrangement joins TRBV11-2 to TRBJ2-7, with 8 bases aligning to TRBD1. The CDR3 is 14 residues long. Germline V CDR1 and CDR2: SGHAT, FQNNGV. The V segment lost 5 bases and the J segment 7 bases; nucleotides outside the gene matches: 10. CDR3 DNA sequence: TGTGCCAGCAGCGCAAGACAGGGGCTGGGGGAGCAGTACTTC. This gives the protein CASSARQGLGEQYF. The full variable domain, completed using reference TRBV11-2 and TRBJ2-7, is EAGVAQSPRYKIIEKRQSVAFWCNPISGHATLYWYQQILGQGPKLLIQFQNNGVVDDSQLPKDRFSAERLKGVDSTLKIQPAKLEDSAVYLCASSARQGLGEQYFGPGTRLTVT.

V and J are TRBV7-9 and TRBJ2-1, with unresolved D. With 1 base removed from V and 6 bases from J, the gap between germline ends came to 10 bases. CDR3 length equals 14 residues. Germline-derived CDR1 and CDR2 are SEHNR and FQNEAQ (reference sequence). This CDR3 is CASSLGEWSNEQFF. CDR3 nucleotides: TGTGCCAGCAGCTTAGGAGAGTGGTCCAATGAGCAGTTCTTC.

This chain links TRBV9 with TRBJ1-2; TRBD1 is a possible D gene (6 bases). CDR1 and CDR2 from the germline V gene are SGDLS and YYNGEE. The CDR3 loop spans 14 amino acids. Deletions cut 0 bases from V and 8 bases from J, with 14 bases between. The CDR3 DNA sequence: TGTGCCAGCAGCGTAGACAGGGCTGGAGAGGGCTACACCTTC. Translated: CASSVDRAGEGYTF.

V and J are TRBV4-3 and TRBJ2-5, with a possible D match to TRBD2 (6 bases). The CDR3 is 15 residues long. Between the trimmed V and J ends, which lost 5 bases and 1 base, there was a span of 14 bases. Germline V lookup: CDR1 LGHNA, CDR2 YSLEER. CDR3 sequence reads: CASSSLAGPQETQYF. The CDR3 DNA reads as TGCGCCAGCAGCTCCCTTGCGGGGCCCCAAGAGACCCAGTACTTC.

The gene calls are TRBV9 and TRBJ2-7; 7 bases align to TRBD2. After removal of 4 bases from V and 3 bases from J, the junction contained 1 base not matched to a gene. The CDR3 has 12 residues. Germline CDR1 reads SGDLS; CDR2 reads YYNGEE. CDR3 sequence (DNA): TGTGCCAGCAGCCCGGGGGGCTACGAGCAGTACTTC. This gives the protein CASSPGGYEQYF.

The chain is built from TRBV2 and TRBJ1-2; D is uncertain. With 6 bases removed from V and 4 bases from J, the gap between germline ends came to 12 bases. The CDR3 is 13 residues long. CDR1 is SNHLY, CDR2 FYNNEI, per germline. The CDR3 nucleotides are TGTGCCAGCAGCAGAGGCCACCCCTATGGCTACACCTTC. Protein: CASSRGHPYGYTF. Supplemented by reference TRBV2 and TRBJ1-2, the full variable domain reads EPEVTQTPSHQVTQMGQEVILRCVPISNHLYFYWYRQILGQKVEFLVSFYNNEISEKSEIFDDQFSVERPDGSNFTLKIRSTKLEDSAMYFCASSRGHPYGYTFGSGTRLTVV.

The rearrangement uses TRBV20-1 and TRBJ2-7; D call uncertain. Germline CDR1 and CDR2: DFQATT and SNEGSKA (reference sequence). The CDR3 spans 10 residues. The V end lost 6 bases, the J end lost 4 bases, and 7 bases lay between the germline ends. The CDR3 protein is CSAGEYEQYF. CDR3 nucleotide sequence: TGCAGTGCGGGCGAGTACGAGCAGTACTTC.

The V gene is TRBV7-2, the J gene TRBJ2-3; D unresolved. The CDR3 length is 14 residues. Germline CDR1 reads SGHTA; CDR2 reads FQGNSA. V lost 1 base, J lost 0 bases, and 5 bases lay in between. In nucleotides, the CDR3 is TGTGCCAGCAGCTTAGGCCAGAGCACAGATACGCAGTATTTT. Encoded protein: CASSLGQSTDTQYF.

The V call is TRBV19, the J call TRBJ2-3; D is perhaps TRBD2 (5 bases). V was pared by 3 bases and J by 1 base, with 17 bases between. Germline lookup yields CDR1 LNHDA and CDR2 SQIVND (reference sequence). This CDR3 is built from 17 residues. CDR3 DNA sequence: TGTGCCAGTAGTATTGGAAGTTTAGGACTCCGCACAGATACGCAGTATTTT. Its protein is CASSIGSLGLRTDTQYF. Complete variable domain (other parts from reference TRBV19 and TRBJ2-3): DGGITQSPKYLFRKEGQNVTLSCEQNLNHDAMYWYRQDPGQGLRLIYYSQIVNDFQKGDIAEGYSVSREKKESFPLTVTSAQKNPTAFYLCASSIGSLGLRTDTQYFGPGTRLTVL.

This rearrangement joins TRBV11-2 to TRBJ2-5, with 8 bases aligning to TRBD1. TRBJ2-7 matches the DNA end more closely, so the J call is doubtful. This CDR3 comprises 15 residues. Germline CDR1 is SGHAT and CDR2 is FQNNGV. The CDR3 reads CASSSGQGPSYEQYF. In DNA, the CDR3 is TGTGCCAGCAGCTCCGGACAGGGACCCTCCTACGAGCAGTACTTC.

The chain combines TRBV11-2 with TRBJ1-1; D may be TRBD1 (5 bases). The CDR3 length is 13 residues. Germline CDR1 is SGHAT and CDR2 is FQNNGV. Between the trimmed V and J ends, which lost 7 bases and 3 bases, there was a span of 12 bases. CDR3 DNA sequence: TGTGCCAGCACCCTGACAGCATACACTGAAGCTTTCTTT. Amino acid sequence: CASTLTAYTEAFF.

The chain couples TRBV28 to TRBJ2-1, with 10 bases matching TRBD2. This CDR3 has 19 residues. CDR1 MDHEN and CDR2 SYDVKM come from the germline V gene. Trimming at V came to 2 bases and at J to 4 bases, leaving 14 bases not matched to a gene. CDR3: CASSLPYSLAGKIYNEQFF. Here the CDR3 DNA reads TGTGCCAGCAGTTTACCTTATTCACTAGCGGGAAAAATTTACAATGAGCAGTTCTTC. The full variable domain, its missing parts supplied by reference TRBV28 and TRBJ2-1, is DVKVTQSSRYLVKRTGEKVFLECVQDMDHENMFWYRQDPGLGLRLIYFSYDVKMKEKGDIPEGYSVSREKKERFSLILESASTNQTSMYLCASSLPYSLAGKIYNEQFFGPGTRLTVL.

The chain combines TRBV11-2 with TRBJ2-2, with 12 bases fitting TRBD2. V was pared by 6 bases and J by 6 bases, with 5 bases of the junction left unmatched. The CDR3 spans 15 residues. Germline V gives CDR1 SGHAT, CDR2 FQNNGV. The CDR3 loop is CASRETSGRAGELFF. CDR3 nucleotide sequence: TGTGCCAGCAGGGAGACTAGCGGGAGAGCCGGGGAGCTGTTTTTT. The full variable domain, in which reference TRBV11-2 and TRBJ2-2 provide the parts outside the CDR3, is EAGVAQSPRYKIIEKRQSVAFWCNPISGHATLYWYQQILGQGPKLLIQFQNNGVVDDSQLPKDRFSAERLKGVDSTLKIQPAKLEDSAVYLCASRETSGRAGELFFGEGSRLTVL.

This sequence joins TRBV7-9 and TRBJ2-5, with TRBD2 as a possible D gene (7 bases). The CDR3 spans 15 residues. V was pared by 2 bases and J by 3 bases, with 13 bases between. Germline lookup yields CDR1 SEHNR and CDR2 FQNEAQ (reference sequence). CDR3 sequence: CASSLRGAKEETQYF. Written as DNA, the CDR3 is TGTGCCAGCAGCTTACGGGGGGCGAAGGAAGAGACCCAGTACTTC.

The chain uses TRBV7-9 and TRBJ2-1; 9 nucleotides line up with TRBD2. The CDR3 spans 15 residues. J gave up 1 base and V 5 bases, and 3 bases lay outside the gene matches. Germline V lookup: CDR1 SEHNR, CDR2 FQNEAQ (reference sequence). DNA for the CDR3: TGTGCCAGCAGCCCTACTAGCGGGTCCTACAATGAGCAGTTCTTC. The encoded protein is CASSPTSGSYNEQFF. The complete variable domain, with remaining parts taken from reference TRBV7-9 and TRBJ2-1, reads DTGVSQNPRHKITKRGQNVTFRCDPISEHNRLYWYRQTLGQGPEFLTYFQNEAQLEKSRLLSDRFSAERPKGSFSTLEIQRTEQGDSAMYLCASSPTSGSYNEQFFGPGTRLTVL.